This T cell receptor (beta chain) derives from a study of T cells in narcolepsy. V dropped 0 bases and J dropped 4 bases, with 16 bases sitting between them. The V gene's germline CDR1 is SGHTA and CDR2 FQGNSA. The CDR3 runs to 16 residues. Measured with immunoSEQ multiplex PCR; TCRdb has only the in-frame clones, and not every one. The sample lists over 30,000 clones, approximately 80% seen once, with over 0.95% in the top ten. This chain joins TRBV7-2 and TRBJ2-7; D is ambiguous. Input material: CD45RA- memory CD4+ T cells from PBMCs. This sequence originates from a human donor with narcolepsy. For the CDR3, the DNA is TGTGCCAGCAGCTTAGCGGCCATCTCTCTGGGTTACGAGCAGTACTTC. This sequence encodes CASSLAAISLGYEQYF.